The TCR beta chain described here comes from a study of blood T cell repertoires in COVID-19. About the study: In each case, the material was cDNA or gDNA derived from T cells, B-cell-depleted T cells, or PBMCs.

Germline V gene lookup returns CDR1 MNHEY and CDR2 SVGAGI. This CDR3 comprises 12 residues. V lost 5 bases, J lost 9 bases, and 11 bases lay in between. As handled by the study authors: Estimated nucleated cell counts came from reference gene primer amplification. Profiling relied on immunoSEQ multiplex PCR, and the TCRdb table lists in-frame clones only, not all of them. For V, J and clone size, that table is used; D and trimming come from the DNA. The sample shows about 86,000 clones, more than 75% of them seen only once. The source is a woman older than 75 with acute or convalescent COVID-19. Sequencing used peripheral blood. The rearrangement uses TRBV6-5 and TRBJ1-5, with D unclear. In nucleotides, the CDR3 is TGTGCCAGCAGTACCCCGGGTGCGCCCCAGCATTTT. Its translation is CASSTPGAPQHF.